Given below is one T cell receptor (beta chain) in context. This entry comes from a study of monozygotic twins with inflammatory bowel disease. Per TCR library, approximately 3,800 ng of total RNA was used. Each of TCRalpha and TCRbeta cDNA went through two nested PCRs, lasting approximately 16 and 10 cycles. TCRdb re-called the 5' RACE reads; every CDR3 protein appears as one record, without DNA. Its table records a few hundred thousand distinct CDR3 sequences. Unfractionated whole blood yielded total RNA, and T cells were not sorted. This sequence originates from a human donor with ulcerative colitis or Crohn's disease, or a healthy co-twin of an affected twin (not recorded which). The sample was blood.

The CDR3 here is CSARRGGQPTDTQYF. This chain joins TRBV20-1 and TRBJ2-3; the D call of TRBD1 rests on TCRdb alone, since no DNA is present to check it. CDR1 is DFQATT, CDR2 SNEGSKA, per germline (reference sequence). There are 15 residues in the CDR3.